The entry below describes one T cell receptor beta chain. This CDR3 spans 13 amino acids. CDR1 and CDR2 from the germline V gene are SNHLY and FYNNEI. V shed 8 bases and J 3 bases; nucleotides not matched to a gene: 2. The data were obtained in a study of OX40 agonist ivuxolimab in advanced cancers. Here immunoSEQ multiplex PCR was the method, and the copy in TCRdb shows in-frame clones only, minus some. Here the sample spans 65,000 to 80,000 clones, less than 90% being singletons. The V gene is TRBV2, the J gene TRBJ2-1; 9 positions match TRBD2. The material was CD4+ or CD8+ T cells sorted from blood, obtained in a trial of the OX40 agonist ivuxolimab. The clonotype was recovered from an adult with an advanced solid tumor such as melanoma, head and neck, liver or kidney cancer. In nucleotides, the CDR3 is TGTGCCAGCGGGACTAGCAGCTACAATGAGCAGTTCTTC. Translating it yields CASGTSSYNEQFF. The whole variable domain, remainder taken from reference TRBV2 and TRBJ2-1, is EPEVTQTPSHQVTQMGQEVILRCVPISNHLYFYWYRQILGQKVEFLVSFYNNEISEKSEIFDDQFSVERPDGSNFTLKIRSTKLEDSAMYFCASGTSSYNEQFFGPGTRLTVL.